This entry concerns a single T cell receptor (beta chain). The target antigen is unknown. The sample comes from a study of cytomegalovirus exposure and HLA in healthy donors. Overall study: The roughly 130 validation repertoires were reported in a later analysis to have been generated on the same platform as the roughly 670 first-cohort repertoires. Findings and caveats of the study: Three of the chains that were CMV-associated were confirmed in vitro to be specific for CMV antigens. Rare sequences made up most TCRs, while some public TCRs were found in many donors. The study listed some 160 cytomegalovirus-associated TCR beta chains.

TCRdb's copy holds only in-frame clones and misses some; the assay was immunoSEQ multiplex PCR. The table shows 200,000 to 250,000 clones, with just over 85% occurring only once. Germline V gene data show CDR1 as MNHNS and CDR2 as SASEGT. The J segment lost 6 bases and the V segment lost 8 bases, leaving 10 bases of the junction unmatched. The CDR3 totals 13 residues. Sequencing was performed on PBMCs. This rearrangement joins TRBV6-1 to TRBJ2-7; TRBD1 agrees at 7 bases. This sequence originates from a woman between 18 and 29 years old in good health and CMV-seronegative. CDR3 sequence (DNA): TGTGCCAGCGGGACGACAGGGAATGCCGAGCAGTACTTC. Translated, it gives CASGTTGNAEQYF.